This T cell receptor beta chain derives from a study of cytomegalovirus exposure and HLA in healthy donors. General study findings and limits: Sequencing likely produced, as an artifact, a cluster of highly shared sequence variants.

60 Vbeta and 13 Jbeta primers were used in PCR. Produced via immunoSEQ multiplex PCR; TCRdb's table is partial and in-frame only. This sample contains some 120,000 clones. A word on this clone: Its antigen is currently unknown.

CDR3 length: 15 residues. Trimming took off 4 bases at V and 6 bases at J, with 16 bases between the two ends. In germline, CDR1 is MGHRA, CDR2 YSYEKL. The genes are TRBV4-1 and TRBJ1-5; D not resolved. This receptor was taken from an older woman in good health and CMV-seronegative. The sequenced material came from PBMCs. CDR3 residues: CASSPRGAPAQPQHF. The CDR3 bases are TGCGCCAGCAGCCCCCGCGGAGCCCCTGCTCAGCCCCAGCATTTT.